This T cell receptor (beta chain) derives from a study of control samples from healthy donors and cancer patients. The table came from immunoSEQ multiplex PCR; TCRdb's copy has only in-frame clones and leaves some out. The data contain around 130,000 clones, about 86% of them singletons. Looked up from germline, CDR1 is SGHRS and CDR2 is YFSETQ. The V segment lost 0 bases and the J segment 6 bases; nucleotides outside the gene matches: 5. The CDR3 is 15 residues long. The chain is built from TRBV5-1 and TRBJ2-3, with 9 bases that match TRBD1. The sample comprised blood. The receptor was derived from a man younger than 45 in good health. CDR3 sequence reads: CASSLGDRAWDTQYF. The CDR3 DNA follows: TGCGCCAGCAGCTTGGGGGACAGGGCATGGGATACGCAGTATTTT. Full variable domain (rest looked up from reference TRBV5-1 and TRBJ2-3): KAGVTQTPRYLIKTRGQQVTLSCSPISGHRSVSWYQQTPGQGLQFLFEYFSETQRNKGNFPGRFSGRQFSNSRSEMNVSTLELGDSALYLCASSLGDRAWDTQYFGPGTRLTVL.